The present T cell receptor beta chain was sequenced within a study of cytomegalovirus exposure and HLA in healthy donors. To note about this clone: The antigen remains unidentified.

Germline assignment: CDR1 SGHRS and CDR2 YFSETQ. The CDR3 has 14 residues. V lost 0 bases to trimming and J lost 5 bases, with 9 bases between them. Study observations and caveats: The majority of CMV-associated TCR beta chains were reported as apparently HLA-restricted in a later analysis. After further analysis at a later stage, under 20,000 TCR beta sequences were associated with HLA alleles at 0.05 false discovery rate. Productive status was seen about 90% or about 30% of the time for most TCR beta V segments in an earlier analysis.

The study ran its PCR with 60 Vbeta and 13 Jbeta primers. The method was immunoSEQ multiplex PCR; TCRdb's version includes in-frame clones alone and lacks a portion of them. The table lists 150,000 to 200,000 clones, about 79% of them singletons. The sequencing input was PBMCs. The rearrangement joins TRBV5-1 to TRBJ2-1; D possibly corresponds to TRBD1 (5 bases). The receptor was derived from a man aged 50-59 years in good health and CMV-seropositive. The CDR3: CASSLETAHNEQFF. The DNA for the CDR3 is TGCGCCAGCAGCTTGGAGACAGCCCACAATGAGCAGTTCTTC.